Listed here is a single T cell receptor (beta chain). Its target is unknown. The sample is drawn from a study of radiotherapy plus CTLA-4 blockade in lung cancer. Study overall: Overall, approximately 18% of patients showed an objective response, while 31% attained disease control. Broader study findings: Early clonal dynamics of blood T cells, together with interferon-beta, were reported as the best response predictor. An expansion of tumor-derived TCR clones occurred in blood after radiotherapy plus ipilimumab.

Sequenced by immunoSEQ multiplex PCR; TCRdb stores in-frame clones only, minus some. The repertoire consists of tens of thousands of clones, with 75% to 90% occurring once and the leading ten covering about 6%. CDR1 is LNHDA, CDR2 SQIVND, per germline (reference sequence). This CDR3 has 14 amino acids. J lost 2 bases, V lost 4 bases, and 4 bases had no gene match. V gene TRBV19 combines with J gene TRBJ2-5; 7 bases map to TRBD1. The input for sequencing was peripheral blood, taken from a patient treated with radiotherapy plus ipilimumab. The sequence derives from a human donor with non-small cell lung cancer who had stable disease on radiotherapy plus ipilimumab. CDR3 residues: CASSTGQTQETQYF. As DNA, the CDR3 is TGTGCCAGTAGTACGGGACAGACTCAAGAGACCCAGTACTTC.